This T cell receptor beta chain was sequenced during a study of tumor and adjacent non-tumor tissue in lung cancer. The library came from three nested PCR rounds adapted from ARM-PCR protocols. TCRdb reanalysed the multiplex PCR reads using MiXCR and keeps one entry per CDR3 protein. Altogether 70,000 to 90,000 distinct CDR3 sequences are present, 77% being singletons, with the ten largest covering approximately 12%. No cell sorting was done before RNA was extracted from the tissue. Chemotherapy-naive patients with new lung cancer underwent thoracic surgery in China, August–late 2014. Sequencing was carried out using lung tumor tissue. The receptor's source is a woman in her fifties or sixties with non-small cell lung cancer.

This CDR3 reads CASSSMGGGTIIDTQYF. The CDR3 DNA sequence: TGTGCCAGCAGCTCCATGGGGGGAGGAACTATCATAGATACGCAGTATTTT. The gene calls are TRBV11-2 and TRBJ2-3, with D perhaps TRBD2 (6 bases). This CDR3 is 17 amino acids long. Deletions cut 4 bases from V and 5 bases from J, with 22 bases between. Germline loops: CDR1 SGHAT, CDR2 FQNNGV.